The 20 T cell receptor beta chains below all came from one sample that was sequenced in a study of CD8 T cells in Susac syndrome. A quantity of roughly 0.5 to 1 ug RNA underwent reverse transcription using random hexamers. TCRdb used MiXCR to reprocess the immunoSEQ multiplex PCR reads, holding one entry per CDR3 protein. Found here are 100,000 to 150,000 distinct CDR3 sequences, around 94% of them singletons; the top ten hold 0.098%. The sample taken for sequencing was CD4+ T cells from PBMCs. These receptor sequences come from a human donor in good health.

The genes are TRBV7-6 and TRBJ2-7; the match to TRBD1 covers 9 bases. This CDR3 comprises 15 residues. J lost 3 bases, V lost 1 base, and 4 bases had no gene match. The V gene's germline CDR1 is SGHVS and CDR2 FNYEAQ. Here the CDR3 DNA reads TGTGCCAGCAGCTTAGGGGACAGGGCGGTCTACGAGCAGTACTTC. Protein sequence: CASSLGDRAVYEQYF.

CDR3 nucleotide sequence: TGTGCCAGCAGGTGGACAGGGAGGTTGGATCAGCCCCAGCATTTT. As protein: CASRWTGRLDQPQHF. This rearrangement joins TRBV6-1 to TRBJ1-5; TRBD1 matches 8 bases. The CDR3 is made up of 15 amino acids. The junction had 9 bases not matched to a gene; V was cut back by 6 bases and J by 5 bases. Germline CDR1 is MNHNS and CDR2 is SASEGT.

The CDR3 reads CASSLARGRRYEQFF. The CDR3 nucleotides are TGTGCCAGCAGTTTAGCGCGCGGGAGACGTTATGAGCAGTTCTTC. The chain carries TRBV12-3 or TRBV12-4 and TRBJ2-1, with TRBD2 matching over 7 bases. The ends lost 0 bases at V and 8 bases at J; junction bases unmatched: 7. This CDR3 has 15 residues.

This rearrangement joins TRBV5-1 to TRBJ2-5; 7 bases map to TRBD1. This CDR3 has 14 residues. V lost 4 bases to trimming and J lost 7 bases; unmatched junction nucleotides: 10. Germline V gene data show CDR1 as SGHRS and CDR2 as YFSETQ. DNA for the CDR3: TGCGCCAGCAGCCCGGGACAGCAGTCAGGGACCCAGTACTTC. Translation: CASSPGQQSGTQYF.

The chain combines TRBV25-1 with TRBJ2-7; D is perhaps TRBD1 or TRBD2 (5 bases each). Germline lookup yields CDR1 MGHDK and CDR2 SYGVNS. The CDR3 extends over 13 amino acids. V shed 10 bases and J shed 0 bases, with 13 bases lying between them. The CDR3 reads CATLGDHSYEQYF. In nucleotides, the CDR3 is TGTGCCACCCTTGGGGACCACTCCTACGAGCAGTACTTC.

The rearrangement uses TRBV6-2 or TRBV6-3 and TRBJ2-7; no clear D gene. This CDR3 spans 15 amino acids. V shed 1 base and J shed 5 bases, with 15 bases lying between them. Germline V lookup: CDR1 MNHEY, CDR2 SVGEGT. CDR3 bases: TGTGCCAGCAGTTACTTGAGCCCCTCGACGAACGAGCAGTACTTC. Translation gives CASSYLSPSTNEQYF.

The rearrangement uses TRBV7-9 and TRBJ2-2; 13 bases map to TRBD2. The CDR3 loop spans 16 amino acids. J was trimmed by 13 bases and V by 2 bases; bases with no gene match: 10. Germline values: CDR1 SEHNR, CDR2 FQNEAQ (reference sequence). CDR3 DNA: TGTGCCAGCAGCTTACAAATCCCGGGACTAGCGGGGAGGCTGTTTTTT. Translation: CASSLQIPGLAGRLFF.

This chain links TRBV5-1 with TRBJ2-7; tentatively, D is TRBD1 or TRBD2 (5 bases each). The CDR3 spans 14 residues. CDR1 SGHRS and CDR2 YFSETQ come from the germline V gene. Trimming stripped 0 bases from V and 7 bases from J, with 14 bases between. CDR3 amino acids: CASSLDGTLREQYF. CDR3 DNA: TGCGCCAGCAGCTTGGACGGGACCCTACGGGAGCAGTACTTC. Based on the CDR3 plus reference TRBV5-1 and TRBJ2-7, the full variable domain is KAGVTQTPRYLIKTRGQQVTLSCSPISGHRSVSWYQQTPGQGLQFLFEYFSETQRNKGNFPGRFSGRQFSNSRSEMNVSTLELGDSALYLCASSLDGTLREQYFGPGTRLTVT.

The V call is TRBV2, the J call TRBJ2-3, with 9 bases matching TRBD2. After removal of 2 bases from V and 0 bases from J, the junction contained 3 bases not matched to a gene. Germline CDR1 is SNHLY and CDR2 is FYNNEI. CDR3 length: 16 amino acids. This CDR3 reads CASSESTSGSTDTQYF. CDR3 nucleotides: TGTGCCAGCAGTGAATCAACTAGCGGGAGCACAGATACGCAGTATTTT.

The chain has TRBV29-1 and TRBJ2-1; TRBD2 agrees at 11 bases. V shed 6 bases and J 4 bases; nucleotides not matched to a gene: 8. Looked up from germline, CDR1 is SQVTM and CDR2 is ANQGSEA. The CDR3 loop spans 15 amino acids. The CDR3 here is CSVGGTSGAYNEQFF. In nucleotides, the CDR3 is TGCAGCGTGGGCGGGACTAGCGGAGCATACAATGAGCAGTTCTTC.

V is TRBV7-9 and J is TRBJ2-7; 10 nucleotides align to TRBD1. CDR1 is SEHNR, CDR2 FQNEAQ, per germline (reference sequence). Trimming at V came to 8 bases and at J to 0 bases, leaving 7 bases not matched to a gene. There are 15 residues in the CDR3. The CDR3 loop is CASDVGQGGSYEQYF. The CDR3 nucleotides read TGTGCCAGCGACGTAGGACAGGGGGGCTCCTACGAGCAGTACTTC.

The CDR3 DNA follows: TGTGCCAGCAGCCCAACCCAAGAACCTCGAGCGGAGACCCAGTACTTC. Encoded protein: CASSPTQEPRAETQYF. The J gene is TRBJ2-5, the V gene TRBV3-1; D call uncertain. The V and J ends lost 4 bases and 5 bases respectively, with 20 bases between them. The germline gives CDR1 LGHDT, CDR2 YNNKEL (reference sequence). This CDR3 contains 16 residues.

The rearrangement joins TRBV12-3 or TRBV12-4 to TRBJ1-1, with TRBD1 identical over 9 bases. V trimming: 2 bases; J trimming: 3 bases; junction bases outside the gene matches: 1. The CDR3 totals 14 residues. The CDR3 reads CASSLRDRDTEAFF. The CDR3 nucleotides read TGTGCCAGCAGTTTAAGGGACAGGGACACTGAAGCTTTCTTT.

The rearrangement uses TRBV27 and TRBJ1-5; D is perhaps TRBD1 (5 bases). CDR1 and CDR2 (germline): MNHEY, SMNVEV (reference sequence). This CDR3 is built from 16 residues. Trimming stripped 5 bases from V and 2 bases from J, with 16 bases between. CDR3 amino acids: CASSLLGTPGNQPQHF. As DNA, the CDR3 is TGTGCCAGCAGTCTTCTAGGGACCCCTGGCAATCAGCCCCAGCATTTT.

A word on this clonotype: At one boundary the junction diverges from the germline segment, which might be a read error. This chain uses TRBV20-1 with TRBJ2-1; either TRBD1 or TRBD2 may fit D (5 bases each). Germline-derived CDR1 and CDR2 are DFQATT and SNEGSKA (reference sequence). CDR3 size: 15 residues. The CDR3 region has the DNA TGCAGTGCCAGAGCCGAGGGGAGCTCCTACAATGAGCAGTTCTTC. Protein: CSARAEGSSYNEQFF.

CDR3 nucleotides: TGCGCCAGCAGCTTGGAGACAGGCGACGGCTACACCTTC. It codes for CASSLETGDGYTF. V is TRBV5-1 and J is TRBJ1-2, with D tentatively TRBD1 (6 bases). Looked up from germline, CDR1 is SGHRS and CDR2 is YFSETQ. CDR3 length: 13 residues. The V and J ends lost 0 bases and 8 bases respectively, with 11 bases between them.

The rearrangement links TRBV4-2 to TRBJ2-6; 7 nucleotides line up with TRBD2. This CDR3 comprises 16 residues. CDR1 LGHNA and CDR2 YNFKEQ come from the germline V gene. The trim removed 2 bases at V and 4 bases at J, leaving 5 bases unmatched. CDR3 residues: CASSQSLADGANVLTF. DNA of the CDR3: TGTGCCAGCAGCCAATCCCTAGCGGACGGGGCCAACGTCCTGACTTTC.

J is TRBJ2-1 and V is TRBV7-9; 9 bases line up with TRBD2. V lost 3 bases and J lost 8; bases outside the gene matches: 5. The CDR3 has 14 amino acids. Germline V gene data show CDR1 as SEHNR and CDR2 as FQNEAQ (reference sequence). The CDR3 nucleotides are TGTGCCAGCAGCTTTACCGGGACTAGCTATGAGCAGTTCTTC. As protein: CASSFTGTSYEQFF.

The chain is built from TRBV9 and TRBJ1-4; no definite D call. The CDR3 extends over 15 amino acids. Germline CDR1 and CDR2: SGDLS and YYNGEE. With 1 base removed from V and 8 bases from J, the gap between germline ends came to 15 bases. CDR3 in amino acids: CASSVTDGLAEKLFF. In DNA, the CDR3 is TGTGCCAGCAGCGTAACAGACGGGTTGGCGGAAAAACTGTTTTTT.

The J gene is TRBJ2-7, the V gene TRBV28; D is tentatively TRBD1 or TRBD2 (7 bases each). This CDR3 comprises 15 residues. V was trimmed by 5 bases and J by 2 bases, leaving 16 bases between them. The germline V gene encodes CDR1 MDHEN and CDR2 SYDVKM. The CDR3 is CASSQSGTAPYEQYF. The DNA of the CDR3 is TGTGCCAGCAGTCAAAGCGGGACAGCCCCCTACGAGCAGTACTTC.